These 19 T cell receptor beta chains share one sample of origin, sequenced in a study of T cells in Graves' hyperthyroidism and ophthalmopathy. Amplification targeted TCR beta CDR3 regions from RNA transcripts. The primer set for the first-round RT-PCR of the TCR CDR3 was HTBI. TCRdb ran MiXCR on the multiplex PCR reads and lists one entry per CDR3 protein. The data contain 660,000 or so distinct CDR3 sequences, more than 20% of them singletons. The sequenced sample consisted of blood. Every receptor here comes from a man in his thirties or forties with Graves' ophthalmopathy.

This clonotype was seen many times. J is TRBJ2-7 and V is TRBV3-1; D is ambiguous. V lost 4 bases, J lost 5 bases, and 15 bases lay in between. The CDR3 runs 14 residues. CDR1 is LGHDT, CDR2 YNNKEL, per germline (reference sequence). CDR3 nucleotides: TGTGCCAGCAGCCCCCGTACGAGGCTCAACGAGCAGTACTTC. Encoded protein: CASSPRTRLNEQYF.

This clonotype has ten or more counts. V and J are TRBV3-1 and TRBJ2-1, with a possible D match to TRBD1 (6 bases). Trimming took off 5 bases at V and 3 bases at J, with 11 bases between the two ends. CDR3 length equals 14 residues. Germline V gene sequence: CDR1 LGHDT, CDR2 YNNKEL (reference sequence). The CDR3 loop is CASSSQGYYNEQFF. The DNA of the CDR3 is TGTGCCAGCAGCTCTCAGGGGTACTACAATGAGCAGTTCTTC.

The V gene is TRBV3-1, the J gene TRBJ2-2; 9 nucleotides line up with TRBD2. CDR3 length equals 16 residues. After removal of 3 bases from V and 3 bases from J, the junction contained 5 bases not matched to a gene. CDR1 and CDR2 (germline): LGHDT, YNNKEL (reference sequence). CDR3 region: CASSHSGRQYTGELFF. CDR3 nucleotide sequence: TGTGCCAGCAGCCATAGCGGGAGACAATACACCGGGGAGCTGTTTTTT.

The V call is TRBV20-1, the J call TRBJ1-2; 10 positions agree with TRBD1. With 5 bases clipped from V and 3 bases from J, the junction kept 9 bases outside the gene matches. The germline gives CDR1 DFQATT, CDR2 SNEGSKA (reference sequence). CDR3 length: 15 amino acids. CDR3 amino acids: CSADRGRALHYGYTF. CDR3 nucleotide sequence: TGCAGTGCTGACAGGGGGCGAGCCCTCCACTATGGCTACACCTTC.

Only a few counts were recorded for this clonotype. The CDR3: CASSLPQGIQETQYF. In DNA, the CDR3 is TGTGCCAGCAGCTTACCACAAGGGATCCAAGAGACCCAGTACTTC. The V gene is TRBV7-9, the J gene TRBJ2-5; D unclear. Germline V gene lookup returns CDR1 SEHNR and CDR2 FQNEAQ (reference sequence). This CDR3 is 15 amino acids long. With 2 bases removed from V and 1 base from J, the gap between germline ends came to 11 bases.

This clonotype was seen many times. The chain employs TRBV6-1 and TRBJ1-1; D ambiguous. CDR1 MNHNS and CDR2 SASEGT come from the germline V gene. V lost 2 bases to trimming and J lost 4 bases, with 11 bases between them. CDR3 size: 14 residues. The DNA of the CDR3 is TGTGCCAGCAGTGAAAGAAGAGGGATCACTGAAGCTTTCTTT. Protein: CASSERRGITEAFF.

The genes are TRBV20-1 and TRBJ1-4; D remains unclear. Germline V CDR1 and CDR2: DFQATT, SNEGSKA (reference sequence). The CDR3 runs to 11 residues. The V and J ends lost 7 bases and 10 bases respectively, with 13 bases between them. As DNA, the CDR3 is TGCAGTGTTCCGATAGGAGGAAAACTGTTTTTT. Translated: CSVPIGGKLFF.

Only a few counts were recorded for this clonotype. This chain connects TRBV28 to TRBJ1-5, with D uncertain. V lost 3 bases to trimming and J lost 8 bases, with 20 bases between them. Germline V gives CDR1 MDHEN, CDR2 SYDVKM. The CDR3 length is 16 residues. The CDR3, as DNA: TGTGCCAGCAGTTTGGAACGCAGAAAGGGAATGGAGCCCCAGCATTTT. Residues: CASSLERRKGMEPQHF.

This chain connects TRBV7-9 to TRBJ2-1; no clear D gene. CDR3 length: 11 amino acids. Per germline, CDR1 SEHNR and CDR2 FQNEAQ (reference sequence). V lost 1 base and J 12 bases, leaving 7 bases between the germline ends. The DNA for the CDR3 is TGTGCCAGCAGCTTAGGTCCTGTGCAGTTCTTC. This codes for CASSLGPVQFF.

This clonotype was observed many times. The rearrangement links TRBV12-3 or TRBV12-4 to TRBJ1-1; D is uncertain. The V gene lost 6 bases and the J gene lost 6 bases, with 11 bases spanning the gap. This CDR3 region has 12 residues. For the CDR3, the DNA is TGTGCCAGCAGCTGGATAGTCTCTGAAGCTTTCTTT. It yields the protein CASSWIVSEAFF.

This rearrangement joins TRBV28 to TRBJ1-5, with 7 nucleotides matching TRBD1. The CDR3 covers 16 residues. CDR1 MDHEN and CDR2 SYDVKM come from the germline V gene. The junction had 11 bases not matched to a gene; V was cut back by 5 bases and J by 4 bases. The CDR3 region has the DNA TGTGCCAGCAGTCTACAGTGGAACAGGGGTAATCAGCCCCAGCATTTT. Translating gives CASSLQWNRGNQPQHF.

This clonotype was detected a few times. The V gene is TRBV11-1, the J gene TRBJ1-1; TRBD1 might be the D (5 bases). CDR3 length: 15 residues. In germline, CDR1 is SGHAT, CDR2 FQDESV (reference sequence). V was cut by 0 bases and J by 12 bases, with 20 bases left in between. In DNA form, the CDR3 reads TGTGCCAGCAGCTTAGCGACAGACAGAACACTGAAGACTTTCTTT. Its protein product is CASSLATDRTLKTFF.

The chain recombines TRBV7-9 with TRBJ2-1; tentatively, D is TRBD2 (6 bases). V lost 5 bases to trimming and J lost 1 base, with 15 bases between them. Germline assignment: CDR1 SEHNR and CDR2 FQNEAQ (reference sequence). This CDR3 contains 16 residues. CDR3: CASSPAWRDSYNEQFF. CDR3 nucleotide sequence: TGTGCCAGCAGCCCTGCGTGGCGGGATTCCTACAATGAGCAGTTCTTC.

This clonotype occurred a few times. This sequence joins TRBV12-3 or TRBV12-4 and TRBJ2-5, with 9 bases lining up with TRBD2. The length of the CDR3 is 13 residues. Trimming took 6 bases from V and 3 from J; bases not matched to a gene: 2. As DNA, the CDR3 is TGTGCCAGCAGAAGACTAGCGGAAGAGACCCAGTACTTC. It specifies CASRRLAEETQYF.

The table lists this clonotype with many counts. The rearrangement joins TRBV28 to TRBJ1-5; D is undetermined. The CDR3 runs to 16 residues. Trimming took off 4 bases at V and 5 bases at J, with 18 bases between the two ends. Germline CDR1 MDHEN, CDR2 SYDVKM. The DNA for the CDR3 is TGTGCCAGCAGTTCCCTCCCCGGCAGTGCACATCAGCCCCAGCATTTT. Translating it yields CASSSLPGSAHQPQHF.

Points on this clonotype: This may stem from a read error, because a much larger clone lies one nucleotide away. The V call is TRBV28, the J call TRBJ2-7, with D perhaps matching TRBD2 (5 bases). Germline CDR1 MDHEN, CDR2 SYDVKM. The CDR3 has 16 residues. The CDR3 DNA sequence: TGTGCCAGCACCCTAAGGAGGAAGCGGAACTCCTACGAGCAGTGCTTC. This encodes CASTLRRKRNSYEQCF.

This clonotype was counted at least ten times. CDR3 sequence: CASSLDWRGGNQPQHF. The CDR3, as DNA: TGTGCCAGCAGCTTAGATTGGAGGGGTGGAAATCAGCCCCAGCATTTT. The V call is TRBV11-2, the J call TRBJ1-5; D might be TRBD1 (5 bases). Germline assignment: CDR1 SGHAT and CDR2 FQNNGV. CDR3 size: 16 residues. With 0 bases removed from V and 4 bases from J, the gap between germline ends came to 13 bases.

The rearrangement links TRBV12-3 or TRBV12-4 to TRBJ2-1; 13 nucleotides line up with TRBD2. V trimming: 6 bases; J trimming: 7 bases; junction bases outside the gene matches: 3. The CDR3 runs 14 residues. CDR3 sequence: CASRKLAGGNEQFF. The CDR3 DNA is TGTGCCAGCAGAAAACTAGCGGGAGGGAATGAGCAGTTCTTC.

This chain links TRBV18 with TRBJ1-6, with D maybe TRBD1 (6 bases). Germline V gene lookup returns CDR1 KGHSH and CDR2 LQKENI. The CDR3 runs to 14 residues. Trimming left V 3 bases short and J 5 bases short, with 8 bases between. CDR3 nucleotide sequence: TGTGCCAGCTCACCGGCAGGGGATAATTCACCCCTCCACTTT. It is translated as CASSPAGDNSPLHF.